This T cell receptor beta chain derives from a study of OX40 agonist ivuxolimab in advanced cancers. Assay used: immunoSEQ multiplex PCR; TCRdb lists only in-frame clones, some missing. The sample holds around 64,000 clones, around 85% seen once. On this clone itself: At one end the junction does not follow the germline gene, possibly because of a read error.

Germline loops: CDR1 SGHRS, CDR2 YFSETQ. The CDR3 totals 14 residues. The sample was CD4+ or CD8+ T cells sorted from blood, taken in a trial of the OX40 agonist ivuxolimab. The receptor was isolated from an adult with an advanced solid tumor such as melanoma, head and neck, liver or kidney cancer. This rearrangement joins TRBV5-1 to TRBJ1-1; 9 nucleotides line up with TRBD1. The CDR3 DNA is TGCGCCAGCAGCTCAGGACAGGGGACCCTCTCCGCACATTTT. Translating it yields CASSSGQGTLSAHF.